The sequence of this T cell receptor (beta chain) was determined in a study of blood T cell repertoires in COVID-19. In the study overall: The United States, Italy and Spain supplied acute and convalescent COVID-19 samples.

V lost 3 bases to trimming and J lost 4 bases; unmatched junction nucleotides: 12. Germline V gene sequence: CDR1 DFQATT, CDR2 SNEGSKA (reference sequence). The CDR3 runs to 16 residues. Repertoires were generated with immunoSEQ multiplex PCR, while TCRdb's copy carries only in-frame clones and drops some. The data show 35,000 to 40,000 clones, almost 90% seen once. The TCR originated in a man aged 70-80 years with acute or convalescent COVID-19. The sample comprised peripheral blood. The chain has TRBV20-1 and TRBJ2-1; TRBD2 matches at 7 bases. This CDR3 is CSASFVLAISYNEQFF. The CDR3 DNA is TGCAGTGCTAGTTTCGTACTAGCGATTTCTTACAATGAGCAGTTCTTC.